This entry is about one TCR beta chain. No antigen is known for it. Beta-chain TCR CDR3 regions were amplified from RNA transcripts. Scientists carried out first-round RT-PCR using HTBI primers and then a second-round multiplex PCR. Via MiXCR, TCRdb re-called the multiplex PCR reads, giving one row per CDR3 protein. There are some 750,000 distinct CDR3 sequences in the sample; around 40% occur only once, and roughly 46% lies in the top ten. This specimen belongs to a study of Graves' ophthalmopathy and Graves' hyperthyroidism. General study results and limits: From stable hyperthyroidism, ophthalmopathy was separated by a 13-signature model with roughly 89% sensitivity and roughly 81% specificity.

CDR1 and CDR2 from the germline V gene are SQVTM and ANQGSEA. The ends were cut back, 8 bases at V and 0 bases at J, with 16 bases in the middle. CDR3 size: 14 residues. Sequenced input: peripheral blood. This sequence joins TRBV29-1 and TRBJ2-5; D may be TRBD1 (6 bases). This clonotype originated in an adult man with Graves' ophthalmopathy. This chain's CDR3 is CSLKRDTYQETQYF. DNA for the CDR3: TGCAGCCTCAAACGGGACACGTACCAAGAGACCCAGTACTTC.